The rows below give T cell receptor beta chains drawn from one sample of a study of blood T cell repertoires in COVID-19. Repertoires were generated with immunoSEQ multiplex PCR, while TCRdb's copy carries only in-frame clones and drops some. The data hold more than 200,000 clones, with roughly 84% observed a single time. Sequenced: peripheral blood. Receptor source: a man aged 55 to 70 with acute or convalescent COVID-19. The CDR3 runs from the conserved cysteine through the conserved F or W. Some rows have no size entry. The others give once, few or many, or a class for an expanded clone.

V gene: TRBV7-9
clone size: .
CDR3 protein: CASSNPGGGPGETQYF

V gene: TRBV11-2
clone size: .
CDR3 protein: CASSLQYEKLFF

V gene: TRBV6-5
clone size: .
CDR3 protein: CASRSGGNSPLHF

V gene: TRBV18
clone size: .
CDR3 protein: CASSPLPSGTPGETQYF

V gene: TRBV12-5
clone size: .
CDR3 protein: CASGLVTYNEQFF

V gene: TRBV3-1/TRBV3-2
clone size: .
CDR3 protein: CASSQGGYPEGYTF

V gene: TRBV7-3
clone size: .
CDR3 protein: CASSPGTANSPLHF

V gene: TRBV10-2
clone size: once
CDR3 protein: CASGLAGADTQYF

V gene: TRBV28
clone size: .
CDR3 protein: CASSFPDSSGNTIYF

V gene: TRBV2
clone size: .
CDR3 protein: CASSRTQMAQPQHF

V gene: TRBV9
clone size: .
CDR3 protein: CASSVGQGGNSPLHF

V gene: TRBV9
clone size: few
CDR3 protein: CASSVGQGAGNTIYF

V gene: TRBV28
clone size: once
CDR3 protein: CASSLLGREETQYF

V gene: TRBV18
clone size: .
CDR3 protein: CASSPEVGYEQYF

V gene: TRBV5-4
clone size: .
CDR3 protein: CASSPLERTEAFF

V gene: TRBV18
clone size: .
CDR3 protein: CASSPRTGSEAFF

V gene: TRBV18
clone size: .
CDR3 protein: CASSEGSTEAFF

V gene: TRBV7-8
clone size: .
CDR3 protein: CASSRLIEWWREGADTQYF

V gene: TRBV4-1
clone size: .
CDR3 protein: CASSRMDRVNTEAFF

V gene: TRBV3-1/TRBV3-2
clone size: .
CDR3 protein: CASSRDRGRGYGYTF

V gene: TRBV4-3
clone size: .
CDR3 protein: CASSQDRASGNTIYF

V gene: TRBV15
clone size: .
CDR3 protein: CATAGRGGMGTNEKLFF

V gene: TRBV7-2
clone size: .
CDR3 protein: CASSLGSLAGGTRNEQFF

V gene: TRBV5-1
clone size: once
CDR3 protein: CASSSGGYRNTEAFF

V gene: TRBV30
clone size: once
CDR3 protein: CAWRGGSGQSFQPQHF

V gene: TRBV19
clone size: .
CDR3 protein: CASSLLGVRSPLHF

V gene: TRBV28
clone size: few
CDR3 protein: CASSLPGGGEQYF

V gene: TRBV3-1/TRBV3-2
clone size: .
CDR3 protein: CASRHRATETQYF

V gene: TRBV5-1
clone size: once
CDR3 protein: CASSSSPGGDQPQHF

V gene: TRBV7-9
clone size: .
CDR3 protein: CASSFRTGGSGNTIYF